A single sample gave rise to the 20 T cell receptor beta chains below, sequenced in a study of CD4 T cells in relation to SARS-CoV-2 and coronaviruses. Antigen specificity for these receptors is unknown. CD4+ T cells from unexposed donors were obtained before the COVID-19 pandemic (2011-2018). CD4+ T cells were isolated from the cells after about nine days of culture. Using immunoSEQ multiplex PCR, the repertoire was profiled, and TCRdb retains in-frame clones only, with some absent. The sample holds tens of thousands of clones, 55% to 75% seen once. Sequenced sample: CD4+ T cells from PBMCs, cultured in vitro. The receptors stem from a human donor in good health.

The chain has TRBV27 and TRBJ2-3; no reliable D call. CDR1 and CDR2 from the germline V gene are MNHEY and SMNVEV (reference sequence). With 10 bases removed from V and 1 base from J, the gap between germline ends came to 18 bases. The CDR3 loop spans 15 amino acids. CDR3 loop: CATSTGTLGTDTQYF. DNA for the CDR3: TGTGCCACCTCGACGGGCACCCTGGGCACAGATACGCAGTATTTT.

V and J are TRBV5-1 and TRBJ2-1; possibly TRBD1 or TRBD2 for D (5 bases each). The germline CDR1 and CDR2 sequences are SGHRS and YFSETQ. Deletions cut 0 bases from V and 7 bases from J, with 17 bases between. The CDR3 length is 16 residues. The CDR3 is CASSLDTGPTGNEQFF. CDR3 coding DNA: TGCGCCAGCAGCTTGGATACGGGGCCTACAGGAAATGAGCAGTTCTTC.

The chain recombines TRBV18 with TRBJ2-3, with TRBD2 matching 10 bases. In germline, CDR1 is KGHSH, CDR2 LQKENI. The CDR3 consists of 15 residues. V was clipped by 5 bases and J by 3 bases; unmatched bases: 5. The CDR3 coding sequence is TGTGCCAGCTCAGATCTAGCGGGAGAAACAGATACGCAGTATTTT. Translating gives CASSDLAGETDTQYF.

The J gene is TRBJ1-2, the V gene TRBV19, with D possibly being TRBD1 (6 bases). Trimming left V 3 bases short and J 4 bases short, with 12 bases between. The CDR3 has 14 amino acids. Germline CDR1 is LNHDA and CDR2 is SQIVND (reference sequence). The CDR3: CASSMQGLGYGYTF. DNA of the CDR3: TGTGCCAGTAGTATGCAGGGGCTGGGCTATGGCTACACCTTC.

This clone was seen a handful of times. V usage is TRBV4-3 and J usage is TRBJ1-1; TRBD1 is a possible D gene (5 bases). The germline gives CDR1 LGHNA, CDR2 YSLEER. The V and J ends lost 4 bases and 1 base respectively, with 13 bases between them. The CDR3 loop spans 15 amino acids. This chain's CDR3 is CASSLMIGENTEAFF. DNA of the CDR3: TGCGCCAGCAGCCTGATGATAGGGGAGAACACTGAAGCTTTCTTT.

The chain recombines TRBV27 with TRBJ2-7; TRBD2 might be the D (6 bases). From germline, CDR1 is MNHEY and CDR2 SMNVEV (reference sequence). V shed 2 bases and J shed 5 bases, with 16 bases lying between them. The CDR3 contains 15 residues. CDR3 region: CASSLLPGGGNEQYF. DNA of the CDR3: TGTGCCAGCAGTTTACTACCAGGAGGAGGGAACGAGCAGTACTTC.

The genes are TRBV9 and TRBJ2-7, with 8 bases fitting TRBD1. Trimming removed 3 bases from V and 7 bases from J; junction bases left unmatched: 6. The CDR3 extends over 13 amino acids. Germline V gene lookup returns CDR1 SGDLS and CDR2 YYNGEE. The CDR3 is CASSAFWTGEQYF. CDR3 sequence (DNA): TGTGCCAGCAGCGCCTTTTGGACAGGGGAGCAGTACTTC.

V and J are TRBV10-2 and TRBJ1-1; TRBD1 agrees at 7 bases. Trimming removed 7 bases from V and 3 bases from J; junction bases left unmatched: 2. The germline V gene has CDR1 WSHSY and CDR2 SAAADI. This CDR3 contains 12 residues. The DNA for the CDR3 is TGCGCCAGCACCCAGGGGGACACTGAAGCTTTCTTT. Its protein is CASTQGDTEAFF.

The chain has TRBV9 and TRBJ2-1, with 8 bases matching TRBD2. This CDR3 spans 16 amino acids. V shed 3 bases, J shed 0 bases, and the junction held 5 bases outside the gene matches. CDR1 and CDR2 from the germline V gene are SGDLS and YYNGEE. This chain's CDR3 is CASSAAGDGSYNEQFF. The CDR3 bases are TGTGCCAGCAGCGCAGCGGGGGACGGCTCCTACAATGAGCAGTTCTTC.

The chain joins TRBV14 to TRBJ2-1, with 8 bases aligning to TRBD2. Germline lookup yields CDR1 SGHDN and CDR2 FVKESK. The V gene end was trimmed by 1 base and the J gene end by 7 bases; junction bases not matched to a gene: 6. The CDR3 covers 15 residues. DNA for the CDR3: TGTGCCAGCAGCCAAGCCAGCGGGGGAGTTAATGAGCAGTTCTTC. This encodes CASSQASGGVNEQFF.

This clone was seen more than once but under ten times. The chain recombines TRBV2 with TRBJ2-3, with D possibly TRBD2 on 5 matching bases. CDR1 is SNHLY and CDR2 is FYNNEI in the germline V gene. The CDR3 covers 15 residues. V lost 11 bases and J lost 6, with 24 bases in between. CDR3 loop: CAVVRDLVPVDTQYF. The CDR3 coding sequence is TGTGCCGTCGTCCGGGATCTCGTACCGGTGGATACGCAGTATTTT.

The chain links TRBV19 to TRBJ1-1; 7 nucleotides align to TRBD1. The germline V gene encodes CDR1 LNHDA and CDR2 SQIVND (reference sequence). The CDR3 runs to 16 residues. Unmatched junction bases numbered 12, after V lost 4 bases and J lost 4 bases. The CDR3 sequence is CASSNPYRGRITEAFF. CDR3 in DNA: TGTGCCAGTAGTAATCCTTATAGGGGGCGTATCACTGAAGCTTTCTTT.

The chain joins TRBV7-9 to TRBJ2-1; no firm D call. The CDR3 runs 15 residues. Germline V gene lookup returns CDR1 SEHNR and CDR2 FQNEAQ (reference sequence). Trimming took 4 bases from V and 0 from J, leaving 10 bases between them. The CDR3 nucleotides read TGTGCCAGCAGCTCCTTCGAGAGCTCCTACAATGAGCAGTTCTTC. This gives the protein CASSSFESSYNEQFF.

CDR3 bases: TGCGCCAGCAGCGGAACAGCAACTAATGAAAAACTGTTTTTT. This sequence encodes CASSGTATNEKLFF. The V gene is TRBV5-1, the J gene TRBJ1-4, with D unresolved. CDR3 length: 14 amino acids. Per germline, CDR1 SGHRS and CDR2 YFSETQ. V was cut by 4 bases and J by 0 bases, with 7 bases left in between. The whole variable domain, remainder taken from reference TRBV5-1 and TRBJ1-4, is KAGVTQTPRYLIKTRGQQVTLSCSPISGHRSVSWYQQTPGQGLQFLFEYFSETQRNKGNFPGRFSGRQFSNSRSEMNVSTLELGDSALYLCASSGTATNEKLFFGSGTQLSVL.

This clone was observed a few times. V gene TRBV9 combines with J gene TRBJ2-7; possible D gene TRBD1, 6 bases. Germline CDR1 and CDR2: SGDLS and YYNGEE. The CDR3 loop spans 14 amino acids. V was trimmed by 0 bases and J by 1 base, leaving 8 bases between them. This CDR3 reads CASSVGGQSYEQYF. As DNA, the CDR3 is TGTGCCAGCAGCGTAGGGGGACAATCCTACGAGCAGTACTTC.

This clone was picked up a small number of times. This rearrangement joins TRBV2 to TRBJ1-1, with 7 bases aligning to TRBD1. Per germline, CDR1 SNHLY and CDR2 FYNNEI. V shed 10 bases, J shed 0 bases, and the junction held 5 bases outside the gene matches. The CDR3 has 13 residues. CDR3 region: CATIQGMNTEAFF. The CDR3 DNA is TGTGCCACCATACAGGGGATGAACACTGAAGCTTTCTTT.

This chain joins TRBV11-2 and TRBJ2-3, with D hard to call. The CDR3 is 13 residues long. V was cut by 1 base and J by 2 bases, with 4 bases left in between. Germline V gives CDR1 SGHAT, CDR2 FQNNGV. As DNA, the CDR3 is TGTGCCAGCAGCTTAGGGAACACAGATACGCAGTATTTT. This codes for CASSLGNTDTQYF.

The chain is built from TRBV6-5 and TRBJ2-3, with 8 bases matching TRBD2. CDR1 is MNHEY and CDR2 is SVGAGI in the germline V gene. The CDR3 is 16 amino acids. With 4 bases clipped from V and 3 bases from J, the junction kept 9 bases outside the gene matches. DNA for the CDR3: TGTGCCAGCAGTTCCCCGGCGGGGGGCGTAACAGATACGCAGTATTTT. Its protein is CASSSPAGGVTDTQYF.

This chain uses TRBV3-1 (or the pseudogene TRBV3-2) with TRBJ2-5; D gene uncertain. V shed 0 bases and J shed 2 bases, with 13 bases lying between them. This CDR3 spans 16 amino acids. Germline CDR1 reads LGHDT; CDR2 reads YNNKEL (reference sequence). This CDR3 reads CASSQDRNMKQETQYF. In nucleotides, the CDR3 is TGTGCCAGCAGCCAAGATCGGAACATGAAGCAAGAGACCCAGTACTTC.

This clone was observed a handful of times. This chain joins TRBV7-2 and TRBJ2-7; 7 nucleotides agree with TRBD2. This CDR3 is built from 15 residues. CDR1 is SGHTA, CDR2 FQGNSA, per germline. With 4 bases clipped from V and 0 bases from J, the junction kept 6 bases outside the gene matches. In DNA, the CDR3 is TGTGCCAGCAGCTGGGGAGGGGTTGGCTCCTACGAGCAGTACTTC. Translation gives CASSWGGVGSYEQYF.